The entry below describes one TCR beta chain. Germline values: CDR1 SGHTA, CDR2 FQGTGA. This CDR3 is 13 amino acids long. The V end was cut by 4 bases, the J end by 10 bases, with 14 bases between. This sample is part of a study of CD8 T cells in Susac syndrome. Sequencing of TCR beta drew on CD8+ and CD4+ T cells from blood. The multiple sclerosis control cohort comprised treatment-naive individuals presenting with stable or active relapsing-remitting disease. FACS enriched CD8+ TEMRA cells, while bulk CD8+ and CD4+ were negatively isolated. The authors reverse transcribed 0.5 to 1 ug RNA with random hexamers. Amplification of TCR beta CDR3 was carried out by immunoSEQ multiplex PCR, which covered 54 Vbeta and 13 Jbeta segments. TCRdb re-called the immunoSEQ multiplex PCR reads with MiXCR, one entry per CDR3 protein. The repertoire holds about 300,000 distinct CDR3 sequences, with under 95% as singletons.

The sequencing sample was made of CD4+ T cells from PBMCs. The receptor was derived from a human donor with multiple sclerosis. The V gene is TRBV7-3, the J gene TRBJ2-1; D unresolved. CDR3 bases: TGTGCCAGCAGCTCCAAAGTCCAAGAAGAGCAGTTCTTC. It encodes CASSSKVQEEQFF.